This TCR beta chain came from a study of shared clonotypes between healthy human individuals. Study information: Three plates each covered CD4 naive and memory; CD8 naive two, CD8 memory one. Study-wide findings and caveats: For naive CD4 cells, around 5% of clonotypes were shared across a few donors.

TCRdb keeps only in-frame clones here, not all; method: immunoSEQ multiplex PCR. In the table there are around 2,000,000 clones, about 95% of which are singletons. As for this clone: Its antigen is unknown.

Trimming stripped 8 bases from V and 5 bases from J, with 16 bases between. Germline CDR1 SGDLS, CDR2 YYNGEE. The CDR3 is made up of 13 amino acids. CD45RO-negative cells were positively selected for CCR7, leaving out terminally differentiated effector memory CD45RA+ cells. This rearrangement joins TRBV9 to TRBJ1-2, with D maybe TRBD1 (6 bases). The TCR sequence derives from a man in his late teens or twenties in good health. Sample: naive CD8+ T cells sorted from blood. CDR3 amino acids: CASTLGGDYGYTF. CDR3 sequence (DNA): TGTGCCAGTACCCTGGGGGGCGATTATGGCTACACCTTC.